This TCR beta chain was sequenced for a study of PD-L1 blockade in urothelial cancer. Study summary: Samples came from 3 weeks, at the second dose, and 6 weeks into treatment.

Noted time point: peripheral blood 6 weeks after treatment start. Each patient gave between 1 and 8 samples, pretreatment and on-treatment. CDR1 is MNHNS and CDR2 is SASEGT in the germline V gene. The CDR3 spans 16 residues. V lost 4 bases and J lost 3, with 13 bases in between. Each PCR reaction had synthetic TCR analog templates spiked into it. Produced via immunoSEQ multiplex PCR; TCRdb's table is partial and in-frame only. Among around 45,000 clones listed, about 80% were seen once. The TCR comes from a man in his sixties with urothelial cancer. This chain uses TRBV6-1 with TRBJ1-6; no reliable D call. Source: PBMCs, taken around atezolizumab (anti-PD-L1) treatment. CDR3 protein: CASSVPTLNYNSPLHF. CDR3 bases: TGTGCCAGCAGTGTTCCGACTCTAAACTATAATTCACCCCTCCACTTT.